The T cell receptor beta chain described here comes from a study of blood T cell repertoires in COVID-19. Study background: There were acute and convalescent COVID-19 samples, and they came from the United States, Italy and Spain. In each case, the material was cDNA or gDNA derived from T cells, B-cell-depleted T cells, or PBMCs.

Authors' methods: For nucleated cells, counts were estimated from reference gene primer amplification. Repertoires were generated with immunoSEQ multiplex PCR, while TCRdb's copy carries only in-frame clones and drops some. V and J calls and clone size come straight from that table; D and trimming were deduced from the DNA. The table records about 42,000 clones, about 90% of them present only once. The CDR3 sequence is 14 residues long. From germline, CDR1 is MNHEY and CDR2 SVGAGI. Notes on this clone: Sequence at one end of the junction differs from germline and may be a read error.

The chain joins TRBV6-5 to TRBJ2-7, with D perhaps TRBD1 (5 bases). The origin of this receptor is a man over 45 with active COVID-19. The sample was peripheral blood. The CDR3 spells CASSSGLGSSPDIF. The CDR3 coding sequence is TGTGCCAGCAGCTCCGGGCTCGGCTCCTCTCCGGACATATTC.